Here is one T cell receptor beta chain with its context. Trimming cost V 3 bases and J 0 bases; bases outside gene matches: 8. The length of the CDR3 is 17 residues. CDR1 and CDR2 from the germline V gene are SGHAT and FQNNGV. In the original analysis: Researchers report that nucleated cell counts were estimated from reference gene primer amplification. Assay used: immunoSEQ multiplex PCR; TCRdb lists only in-frame clones, some missing. V, J and clone size were drawn from that table, and D and trimming were deduced from the DNA. In the table there are roughly 480,000 clones, 89% of which are singletons. This entry comes from a study of blood T cell repertoires in COVID-19. In the study overall: Specimens from acute and convalescent COVID-19 originated in the United States, Italy and Spain. Sources were T cells, B-cell-depleted T cells, or PBMCs; the material itself was cDNA or gDNA.

Seattle cases were enrolled at active infection and followed longitudinally. The chain employs TRBV11-2 and TRBJ1-2; 9 bases fit TRBD1. The source material was peripheral blood. The clonotype comes from a man aged 18 to 29 with COVID-19, enrolled during active disease. CDR3 loop: CASSFAGTGLANYGYTF. The CDR3 DNA follows: TGTGCCAGCAGCTTTGCCGGGACAGGGCTAGCTAACTATGGCTACACCTTC.